This T cell receptor (beta chain) originates from a study of response to subunit inactivated influenza vaccine. Overall study findings and caveats: Authors suggested that a seasonal influenza vaccination recruits few new T cells each time.

This clonotype appeared a few times. Its antigen is currently unknown. Germline CDR1 and CDR2: GTSNPN and SVGIG (reference sequence). This CDR3 is 14 amino acids long. V lost 3 bases, J lost 0 bases, and 9 bases lay in between. In TCRdb, the RT-PCR reads were re-called with MiXCR into one record per CDR3 protein. The table includes over 400,000 distinct CDR3 sequences, 9.5% to 12% detected once. This TCR derives from a man aged 50 or older who received an inactivated influenza vaccine. The chain combines TRBV30 with TRBJ2-1, with D possibly matching TRBD2 (5 bases). The sequenced sample was PBMCs from blood, obtained roughly 45 days after vaccination. CDR3 bases: TGTGCCTGGAGAGCGGCAAGCTCCTACAATGAGCAGTTCTTC. Translating it yields CAWRAASSYNEQFF.